The subject of this entry is one T cell receptor (beta chain). This clone has only one observation. No antigen is known for it. The input lacks base qualities; no much larger clone sits a single base away. The immunoSEQ Assay, a bias-controlled multiplex PCR, was used to amplify TCRbeta CDR3 regions from genomic DNA. For the original study's pipeline: Nucleated cell counts per sample were estimated from amplification of reference gene primers within the assay. To quantify the absolute abundance of each unique TCRbeta CDR3 rearrangement, sequence reads were collapsed and filtered. For each sample, productive Simpson clonality was calculated as the square root of Simpson's diversity index over productive rearrangements. Imported from immuneACCESS, the table was reduced by TCRdb to in-frame sequences with V and J called. These copies leave out some clones; in studies compared against another copy, an unresolved V gene accounts for under half, and the cause of the remainder is not known. The V and J calls and clone size are taken from that table; D and trimming were inferred from the DNA. The sample table shows about 210,000 clones, and 70% to 90% are seen once. The top ten hold around 4.9% of the sample.

Compared with germline, V lacks 0 bases and J lacks 2 bases; bases without a gene match: 3. According to the germline V gene, CDR1 reads MGHRA and CDR2 reads YSYEKL. From the cysteine through the phenylalanine, the CDR3 covers 15 amino acids. The DNA shown is the 45-base CDR3, in frame from base 1. This specimen belongs to a study of blood T cell repertoires in COVID-19 (TCRdb year 2020). Background for the entire study: The collaborator samples originated in the United States, Italy and Spain and spanned the acute and convalescent phases of COVID-19. Where available, HLA class I and class II types were taken from metadata supplied by the sample provider and were not determined by assay-based typing. The samples were drawn from two sources: the first 160 participants of the ongoing ImmuneRACE study, and fewer than 1,500 subjects contributed by 6 global collaborators. The material from the prospective study consisted of cDNA or gDNA derived from T cells, B-cell-depleted T cells, or PBMCs. Nearly every sample came with metadata listing a de-identified subject ID, COVID-19 status, age in years and sex. The repertoires were released in a freely available public database intended as a resource for research on the immune response to SARS-CoV-2. Deeply sampled blood TCRbeta repertoires from subjects exposed to, actively infected with, or recovered from COVID-19 were included in the dataset. The paper's findings and limits, for the study overall: Clinical and demographic metadata were provided uncurated, with the amount varying by source and participant.

Whole blood was collected in K2EDTA tubes by collaborating institutions according to the institutions' own protocols. For TCRbeta analysis, collaborator samples were shipped as frozen whole blood, as isolated PBMCs, or as DNA extracted from either sample type. The sample consisted of peripheral blood. The rearrangement combines TRBV4-1 with TRBJ2-7; TRBD2 matches 8 bases in the middle. The sequence derives from a woman aged 80 or over with acute or convalescent COVID-19. The bases are TGCGCCAGCAGCCAAGAGTCGGGAGGGACCTACGAGCAGTACTTC. The resulting protein is CASSQESGGTYEQYF.